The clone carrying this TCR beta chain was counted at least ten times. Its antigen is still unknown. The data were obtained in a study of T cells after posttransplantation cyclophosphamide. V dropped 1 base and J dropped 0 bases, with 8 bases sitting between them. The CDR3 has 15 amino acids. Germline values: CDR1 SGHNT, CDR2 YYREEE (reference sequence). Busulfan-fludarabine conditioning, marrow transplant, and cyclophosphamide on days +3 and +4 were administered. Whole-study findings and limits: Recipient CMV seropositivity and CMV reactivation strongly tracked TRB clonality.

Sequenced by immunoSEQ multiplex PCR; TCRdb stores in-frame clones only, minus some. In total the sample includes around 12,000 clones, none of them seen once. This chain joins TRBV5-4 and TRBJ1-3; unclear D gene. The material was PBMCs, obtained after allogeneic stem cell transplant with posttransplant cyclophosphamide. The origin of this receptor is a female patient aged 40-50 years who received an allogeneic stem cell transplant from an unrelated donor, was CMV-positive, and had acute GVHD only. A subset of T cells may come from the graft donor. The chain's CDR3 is CASSLSLSSGNTIYF. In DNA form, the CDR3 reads TGTGCCAGCAGCTTGTCCCTTAGCTCTGGAAACACCATATATTTT.